Here is one TCR beta chain with its context. The data belong to a study of Ad26.COV2.S vaccination and SARS-CoV-2 variants. The CDR3 runs to 17 residues. Germline loops: CDR1 SGHTA, CDR2 FQGNSA. The ends were cut back, 6 bases at V and 0 bases at J, with 21 bases in the middle. Treatment described: over 15 received Ad26.COV2.S at low or high dose, single or two shots; a few received placebo; per-sample allocation not given. All samples were drawn on day 63, counting from the first vaccine or placebo injection. TCRdb keeps only in-frame clones here, not all; method: immunoSEQ multiplex PCR. Among 380,000 or so clones listed, 75% to 90% were seen once.

This specimen consisted of peripheral blood, obtained in a trial of Ad26.COV2.S vaccine versus placebo. The chain combines TRBV7-2 with TRBJ2-7, with D perhaps being TRBD1 or TRBD2 (5 bases each). This clonotype was obtained from a person between 18 and 65 years old who received the Ad26.COV2.S COVID-19 vaccine or a placebo. The CDR3: CASRGERGSRYSYEQYF. CDR3 in DNA: TGTGCCAGCAGGGGGGAACGGGGATCAAGGTACTCCTACGAGCAGTACTTC.